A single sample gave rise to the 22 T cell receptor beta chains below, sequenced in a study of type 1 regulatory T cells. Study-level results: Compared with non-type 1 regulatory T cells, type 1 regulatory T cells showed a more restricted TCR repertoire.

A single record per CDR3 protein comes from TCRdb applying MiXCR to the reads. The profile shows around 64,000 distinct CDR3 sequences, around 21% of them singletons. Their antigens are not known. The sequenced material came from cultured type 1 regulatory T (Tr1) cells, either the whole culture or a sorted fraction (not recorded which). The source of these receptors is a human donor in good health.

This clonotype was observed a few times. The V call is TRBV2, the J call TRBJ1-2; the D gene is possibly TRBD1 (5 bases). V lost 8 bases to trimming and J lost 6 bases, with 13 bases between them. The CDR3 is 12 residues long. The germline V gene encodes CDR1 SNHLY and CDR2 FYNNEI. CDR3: CASRREADGYTF. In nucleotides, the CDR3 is TGTGCCAGCCGCAGGGAGGCAGATGGCTACACCTTC.

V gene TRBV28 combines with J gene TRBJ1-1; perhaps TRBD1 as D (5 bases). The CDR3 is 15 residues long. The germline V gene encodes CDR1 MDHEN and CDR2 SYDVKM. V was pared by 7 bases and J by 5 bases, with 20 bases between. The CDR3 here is CASTPREGRGTEAFF. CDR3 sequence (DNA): TGTGCCAGCACCCCTCGGGAGGGGCGGGGAACTGAAGCTTTCTTT.

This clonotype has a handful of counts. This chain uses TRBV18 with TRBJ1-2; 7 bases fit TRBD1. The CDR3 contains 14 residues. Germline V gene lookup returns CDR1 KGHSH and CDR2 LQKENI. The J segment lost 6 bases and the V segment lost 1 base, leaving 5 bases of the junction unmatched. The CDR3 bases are TGTGCCAGCTCACCACAGGGGGCCGAGAATGGCTACACCTTC. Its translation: CASSPQGAENGYTF. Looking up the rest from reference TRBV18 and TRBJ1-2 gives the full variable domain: NAGVMQNPRHLVRRRGQEARLRCSPMKGHSHVYWYRQLPEEGLKFMVYLQKENIIDESGMPKERFSAEFPKEGPSILRIQQVVRGDSAAYFCASSPQGAENGYTFGSGTRLTVV.

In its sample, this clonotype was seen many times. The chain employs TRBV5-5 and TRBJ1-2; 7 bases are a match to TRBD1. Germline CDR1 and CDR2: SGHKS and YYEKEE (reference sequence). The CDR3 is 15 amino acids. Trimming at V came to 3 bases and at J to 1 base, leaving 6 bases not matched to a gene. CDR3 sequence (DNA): TGTGCCAGCAGCTATCCGACAGGGCTTAACTATGGCTACACCTTC. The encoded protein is CASSYPTGLNYGYTF.

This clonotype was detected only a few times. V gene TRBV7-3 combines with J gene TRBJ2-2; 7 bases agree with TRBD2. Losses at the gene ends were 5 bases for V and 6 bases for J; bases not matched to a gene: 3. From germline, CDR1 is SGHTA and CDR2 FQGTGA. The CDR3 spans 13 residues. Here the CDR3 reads CASSGREAGELFF. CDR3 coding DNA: TGTGCCAGCAGCGGACGGGAGGCCGGGGAGCTGTTTTTT.

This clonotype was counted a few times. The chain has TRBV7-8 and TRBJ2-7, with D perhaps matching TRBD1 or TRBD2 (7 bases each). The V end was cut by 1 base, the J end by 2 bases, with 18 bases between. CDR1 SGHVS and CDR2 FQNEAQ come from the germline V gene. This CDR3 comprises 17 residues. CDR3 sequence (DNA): TGTGCCAGCAGCTTAGGGGGGAGGGGACAGTTCGCCTACGAGCAGTACTTC. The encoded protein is CASSLGGRGQFAYEQYF. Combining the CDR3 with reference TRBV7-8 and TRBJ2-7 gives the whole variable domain GAGVSQSPRYKVAKRGQDVALRCDPISGHVSLFWYQQALGQGPEFLTYFQNEAQLDKSGLPSDRFFAERPEGSVSTLKIQRTQQEDSAVYLCASSLGGRGQFAYEQYFGPGTRLTVT.

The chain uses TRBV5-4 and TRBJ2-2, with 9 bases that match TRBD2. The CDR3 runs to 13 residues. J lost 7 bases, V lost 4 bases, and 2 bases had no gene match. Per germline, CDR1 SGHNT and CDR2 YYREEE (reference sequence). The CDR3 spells CASSTTSGGELFF. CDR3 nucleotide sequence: TGTGCCAGCAGCACGACTAGCGGCGGGGAGCTGTTTTTT.

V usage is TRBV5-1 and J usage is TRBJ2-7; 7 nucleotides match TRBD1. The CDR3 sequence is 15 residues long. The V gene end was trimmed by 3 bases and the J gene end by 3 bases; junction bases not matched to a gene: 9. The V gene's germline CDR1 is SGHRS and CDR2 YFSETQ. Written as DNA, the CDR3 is TGCGCCAGCAGCTCCCGGGACAGTTCATACTACGAGCAGTACTTC. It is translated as CASSSRDSSYYEQYF.

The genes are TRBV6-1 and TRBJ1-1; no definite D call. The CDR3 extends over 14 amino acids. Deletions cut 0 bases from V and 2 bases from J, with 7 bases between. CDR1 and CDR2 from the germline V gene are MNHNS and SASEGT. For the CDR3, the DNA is TGTGCCAGCAGTGAAGCGGGCCTAAACACTGAAGCTTTCTTT. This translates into CASSEAGLNTEAFF.

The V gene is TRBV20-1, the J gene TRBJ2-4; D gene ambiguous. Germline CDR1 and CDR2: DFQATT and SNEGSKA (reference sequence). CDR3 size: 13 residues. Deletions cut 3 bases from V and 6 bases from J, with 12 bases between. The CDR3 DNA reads TGCAGTGCTAGGCCCGAGGCCCCAAACATTCAGTACTTC. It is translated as CSARPEAPNIQYF.

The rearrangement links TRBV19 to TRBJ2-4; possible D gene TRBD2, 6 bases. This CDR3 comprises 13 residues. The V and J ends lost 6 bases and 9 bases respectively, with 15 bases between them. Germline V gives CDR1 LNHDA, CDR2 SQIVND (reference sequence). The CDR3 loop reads CASSLGGASIQYF. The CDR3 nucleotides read TGTGCCAGTAGCCTGGGGGGAGCAAGCATTCAGTACTTC.

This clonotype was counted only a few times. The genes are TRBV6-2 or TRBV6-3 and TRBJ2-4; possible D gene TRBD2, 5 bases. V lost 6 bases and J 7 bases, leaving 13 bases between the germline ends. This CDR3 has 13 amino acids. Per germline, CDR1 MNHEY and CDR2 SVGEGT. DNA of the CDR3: TGTGCCAGCAGCCTAGACTCGGGGAACATTCAGTACTTC. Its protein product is CASSLDSGNIQYF.

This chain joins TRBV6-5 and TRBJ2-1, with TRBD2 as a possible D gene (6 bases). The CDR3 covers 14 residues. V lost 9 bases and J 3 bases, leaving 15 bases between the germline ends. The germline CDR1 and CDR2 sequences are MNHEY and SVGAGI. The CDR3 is CASTRPGSYNEQFF. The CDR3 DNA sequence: TGTGCCAGTACAAGACCCGGGAGCTACAATGAGCAGTTCTTC.

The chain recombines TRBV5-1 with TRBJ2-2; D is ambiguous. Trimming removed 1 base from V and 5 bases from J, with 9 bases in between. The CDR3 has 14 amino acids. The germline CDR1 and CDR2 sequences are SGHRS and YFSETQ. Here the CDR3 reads CASSLSGETGELFF. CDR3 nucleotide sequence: TGCGCCAGCAGCTTGTCCGGAGAAACCGGGGAGCTGTTTTTT.

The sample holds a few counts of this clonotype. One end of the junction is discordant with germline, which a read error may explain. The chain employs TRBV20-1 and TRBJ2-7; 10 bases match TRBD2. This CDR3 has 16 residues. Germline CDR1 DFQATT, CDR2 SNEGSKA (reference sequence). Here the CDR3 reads CSARGMASGSINEQYF. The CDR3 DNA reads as TGCAGTGCCAGAGGTATGGCTAGCGGGAGTATAAACGAGCAGTACTTC.

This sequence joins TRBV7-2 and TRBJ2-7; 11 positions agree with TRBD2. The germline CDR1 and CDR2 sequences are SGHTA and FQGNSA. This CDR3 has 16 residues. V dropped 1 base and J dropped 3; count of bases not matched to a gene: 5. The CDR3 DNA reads TGTGCCAGCAGCTTAGGGACTAGCGGGTTTCGCTACGAGCAGTACTTC. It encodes CASSLGTSGFRYEQYF.

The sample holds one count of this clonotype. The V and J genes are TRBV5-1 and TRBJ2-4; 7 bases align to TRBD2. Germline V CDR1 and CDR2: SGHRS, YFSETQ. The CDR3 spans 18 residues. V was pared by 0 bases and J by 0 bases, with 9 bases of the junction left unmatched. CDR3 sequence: CASSLEWSSGIAKNIQYF. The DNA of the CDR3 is TGCGCCAGCAGCTTGGAGTGGTCTAGCGGAATAGCCAAAAACATTCAGTACTTC.

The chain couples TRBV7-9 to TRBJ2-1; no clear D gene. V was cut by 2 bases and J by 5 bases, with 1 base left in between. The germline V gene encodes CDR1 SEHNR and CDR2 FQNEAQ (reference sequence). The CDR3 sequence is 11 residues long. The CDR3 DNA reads TGTGCCAGCAGCTTAAACAATGAGCAGTTCTTC. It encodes CASSLNNEQFF. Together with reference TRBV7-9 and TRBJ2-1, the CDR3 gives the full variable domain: DTGVSQNPRHKITKRGQNVTFRCDPISEHNRLYWYRQTLGQGPEFLTYFQNEAQLEKSRLLSDRFSAERPKGSFSTLEIQRTEQGDSAMYLCASSLNNEQFFGPGTRLTVL.

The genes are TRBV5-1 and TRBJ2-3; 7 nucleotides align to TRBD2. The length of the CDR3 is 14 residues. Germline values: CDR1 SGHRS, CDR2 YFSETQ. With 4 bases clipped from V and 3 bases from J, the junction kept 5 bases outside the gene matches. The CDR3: CASSPGGRTDTQYF. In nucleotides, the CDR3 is TGCGCCAGCAGCCCGGGAGGTAGGACAGATACGCAGTATTTT.

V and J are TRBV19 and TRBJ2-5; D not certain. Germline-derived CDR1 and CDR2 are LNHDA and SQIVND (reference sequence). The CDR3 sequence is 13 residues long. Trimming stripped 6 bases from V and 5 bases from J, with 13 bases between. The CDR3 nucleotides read TGTGCCAGTAGAGCAGGCCCAGTGGAGACCCAGTACTTC. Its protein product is CASRAGPVETQYF.

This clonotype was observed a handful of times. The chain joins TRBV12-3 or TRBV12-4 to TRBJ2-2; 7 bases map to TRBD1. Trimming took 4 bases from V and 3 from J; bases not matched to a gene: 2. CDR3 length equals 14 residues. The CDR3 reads CASSSTGYTGELFF. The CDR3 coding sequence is TGTGCCAGCAGTTCGACAGGGTACACCGGGGAGCTGTTTTTT.

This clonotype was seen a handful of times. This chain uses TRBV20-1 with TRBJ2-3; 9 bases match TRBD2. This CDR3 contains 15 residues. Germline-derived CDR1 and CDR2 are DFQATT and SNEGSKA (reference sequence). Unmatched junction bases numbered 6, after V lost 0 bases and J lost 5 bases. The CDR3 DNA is TGCAGTGCTAGAGACTTAGCGGGAGCCGGAGATACGCAGTATTTT. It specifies CSARDLAGAGDTQYF.